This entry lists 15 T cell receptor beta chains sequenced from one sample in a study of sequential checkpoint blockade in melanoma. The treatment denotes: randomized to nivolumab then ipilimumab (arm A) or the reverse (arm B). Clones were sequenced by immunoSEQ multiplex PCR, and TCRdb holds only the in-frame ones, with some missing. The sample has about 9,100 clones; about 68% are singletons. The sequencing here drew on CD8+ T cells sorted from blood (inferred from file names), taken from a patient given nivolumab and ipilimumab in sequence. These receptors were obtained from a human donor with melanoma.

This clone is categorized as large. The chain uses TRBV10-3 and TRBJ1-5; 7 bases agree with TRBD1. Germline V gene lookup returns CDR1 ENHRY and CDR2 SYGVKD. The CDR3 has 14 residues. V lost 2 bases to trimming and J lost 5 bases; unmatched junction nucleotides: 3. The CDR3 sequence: CAISEGGQYQPQHF. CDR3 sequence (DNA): TGTGCCATCAGTGAGGGGGGACAGTATCAGCCCCAGCATTTT.

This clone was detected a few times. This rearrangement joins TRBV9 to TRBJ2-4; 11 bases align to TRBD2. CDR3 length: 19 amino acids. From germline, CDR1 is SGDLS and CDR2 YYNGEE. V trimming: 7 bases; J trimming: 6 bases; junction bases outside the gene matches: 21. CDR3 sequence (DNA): TGTGCCAGCGGGAGTGGAGATATAGCGGGGGGGGGTGGTAGAAACATTCAGTACTTC. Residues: CASGSGDIAGGGGRNIQYF.

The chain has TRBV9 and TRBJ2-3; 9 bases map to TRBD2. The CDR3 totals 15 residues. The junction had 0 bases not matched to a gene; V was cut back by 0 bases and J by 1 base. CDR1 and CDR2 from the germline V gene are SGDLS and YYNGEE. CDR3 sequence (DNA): TGTGCCAGCAGCGTAGGACTAGCGGGCACAGATACGCAGTATTTT. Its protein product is CASSVGLAGTDTQYF.

Written as DNA, the CDR3 is TGTGCCAGCAGTTTGTCGGGACAGGGAATAAACAATCAGCCCCAGCATTTT. As protein: CASSLSGQGINNQPQHF. The chain has TRBV27 and TRBJ1-5; 9 bases line up with TRBD1. Germline values: CDR1 MNHEY, CDR2 SMNVEV (reference sequence). Trimming at V came to 3 bases and at J to 3 bases, leaving 9 bases not matched to a gene. CDR3 size: 17 residues.

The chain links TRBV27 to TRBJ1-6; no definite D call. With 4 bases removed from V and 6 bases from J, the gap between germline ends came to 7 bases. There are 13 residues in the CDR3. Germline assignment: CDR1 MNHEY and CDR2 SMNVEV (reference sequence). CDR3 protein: CASSSYRNSPLHF. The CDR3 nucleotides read TGTGCCAGCAGTTCGTATCGTAATTCACCCCTCCACTTT.

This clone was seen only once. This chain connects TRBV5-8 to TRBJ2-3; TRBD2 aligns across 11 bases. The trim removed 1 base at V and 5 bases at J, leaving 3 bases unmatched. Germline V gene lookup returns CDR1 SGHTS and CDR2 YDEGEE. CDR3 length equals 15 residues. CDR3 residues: CASSLTSGSVDTQYF. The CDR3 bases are TGTGCCAGCAGCTTGACTAGCGGGAGTGTAGATACGCAGTATTTT.

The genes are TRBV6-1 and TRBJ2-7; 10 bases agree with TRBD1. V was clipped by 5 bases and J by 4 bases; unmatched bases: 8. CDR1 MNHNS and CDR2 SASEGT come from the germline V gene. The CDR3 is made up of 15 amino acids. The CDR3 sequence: CASSPLPGQGYEQYF. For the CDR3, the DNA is TGTGCCAGCAGTCCATTACCGGGACAGGGGTACGAGCAGTACTTC.

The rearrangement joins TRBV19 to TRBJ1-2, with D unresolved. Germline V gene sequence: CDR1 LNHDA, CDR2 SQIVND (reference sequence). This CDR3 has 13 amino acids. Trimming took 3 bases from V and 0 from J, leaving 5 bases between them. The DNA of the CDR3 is TGTGCCAGTAGTATGGGCACTAACTATGGCTACACCTTC. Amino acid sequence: CASSMGTNYGYTF. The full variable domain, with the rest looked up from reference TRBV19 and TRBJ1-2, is DGGITQSPKYLFRKEGQNVTLSCEQNLNHDAMYWYRQDPGQGLRLIYYSQIVNDFQKGDIAEGYSVSREKKESFPLTVTSAQKNPTAFYLCASSMGTNYGYTFGSGTRLTVV.

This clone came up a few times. The CDR3: CASSRTSGGADEQFF. The DNA for the CDR3 is TGTGCCAGCAGCCGGACTAGCGGGGGGGCCGATGAGCAGTTCTTC. The chain links TRBV6-1 to TRBJ2-1; TRBD2 aligns across 15 bases. V shed 6 bases and J 8 bases; nucleotides not matched to a gene: 5. Per germline, CDR1 MNHNS and CDR2 SASEGT. The CDR3 is made up of 15 amino acids.

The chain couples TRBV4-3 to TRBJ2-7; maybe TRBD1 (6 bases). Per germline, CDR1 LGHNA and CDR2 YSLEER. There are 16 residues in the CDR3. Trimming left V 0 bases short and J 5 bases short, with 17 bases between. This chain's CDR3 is CASSQDNAGAPNEQYF. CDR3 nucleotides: TGCGCCAGCAGCCAAGATAACGCAGGGGCTCCGAACGAGCAGTACTTC.

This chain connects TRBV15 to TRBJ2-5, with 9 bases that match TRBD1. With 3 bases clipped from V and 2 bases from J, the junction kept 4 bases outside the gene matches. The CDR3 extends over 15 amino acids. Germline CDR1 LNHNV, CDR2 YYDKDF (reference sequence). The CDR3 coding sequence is TGTGCCACCAGCAGCTGGGACAGGGAGCAAGAGACCCAGTACTTC. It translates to CATSSWDREQETQYF.

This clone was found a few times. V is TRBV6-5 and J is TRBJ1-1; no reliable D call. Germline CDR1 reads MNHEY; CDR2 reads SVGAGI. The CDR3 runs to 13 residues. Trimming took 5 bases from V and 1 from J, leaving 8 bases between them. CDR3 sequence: CASSERENTEAFF. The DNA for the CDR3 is TGTGCCAGCAGTGAACGGGAGAACACTGAAGCTTTCTTT.

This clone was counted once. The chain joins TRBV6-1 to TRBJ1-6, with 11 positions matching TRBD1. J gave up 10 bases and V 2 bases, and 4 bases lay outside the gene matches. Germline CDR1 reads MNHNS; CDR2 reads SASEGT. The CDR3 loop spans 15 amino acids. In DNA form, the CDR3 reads TGTGCCAGCAGTGAATGGACAGGGGGCCTATCACCCCTCCACTTT. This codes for CASSEWTGGLSPLHF.

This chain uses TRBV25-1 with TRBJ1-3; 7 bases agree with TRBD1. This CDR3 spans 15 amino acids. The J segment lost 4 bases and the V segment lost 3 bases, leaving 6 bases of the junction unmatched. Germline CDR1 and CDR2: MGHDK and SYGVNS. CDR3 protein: CASSDGQAGGNTIYF. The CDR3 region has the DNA TGTGCCAGCAGTGATGGACAGGCCGGAGGAAACACCATATATTTT.

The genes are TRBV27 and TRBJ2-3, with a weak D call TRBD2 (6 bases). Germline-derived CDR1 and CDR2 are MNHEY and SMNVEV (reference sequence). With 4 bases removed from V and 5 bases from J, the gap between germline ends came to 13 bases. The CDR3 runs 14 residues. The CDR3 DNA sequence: TGTGCCAGCAGTTCCAGCGGGTTGATAGATACGCAGTATTTT. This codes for CASSSSGLIDTQYF.